Listed here are 7 T cell receptor beta chains from one sample, sequenced in a study of blood T cell repertoires in COVID-19. Some clones are missing from TCRdb's copy, which holds only in-frame ones; the method was immunoSEQ multiplex PCR. Altogether 200,000 to 250,000 clones are present, roughly 80% being singletons, with the ten largest covering around 4.6%. Sequenced input: PBMCs or T cells enriched from blood (not recorded which). The source of these receptors is a woman aged 50 to 65 who had been exposed to COVID-19.

The chain couples TRBV18 to TRBJ1-5, with D possibly TRBD1 on 5 matching bases. From germline, CDR1 is KGHSH and CDR2 LQKENI. Trimming left V 2 bases short and J 0 bases short, with 8 bases between. The CDR3 is 15 amino acids. CDR3 loop: CASSPGDYSNQPQHF. CDR3 in DNA: TGTGCCAGCTCACCAGGGGACTATAGCAATCAGCCCCAGCATTTT.

The V call is TRBV19, the J call TRBJ1-2; D is unclear. The ends were cut back, 8 bases at V and 2 bases at J, with 9 bases in the middle. Germline CDR1 and CDR2: LNHDA and SQIVND (reference sequence). This CDR3 spans 12 amino acids. The DNA of the CDR3 is TGTGCCAGTGGTGGCTGGAACTATGGCTACACCTTC. Protein sequence: CASGGWNYGYTF.

The genes are TRBV5-1 and TRBJ1-1; 9 nucleotides match TRBD1. Germline V gene sequence: CDR1 SGHRS, CDR2 YFSETQ. The CDR3 totals 15 residues. V trimming: 2 bases; J trimming: 3 bases; junction bases outside the gene matches: 5. DNA of the CDR3: TGCGCCAGCAGCTTACAGGGGGCTACGGACACTGAAGCTTTCTTT. Its protein product is CASSLQGATDTEAFF.

The chain has TRBV5-4 and TRBJ1-2; 8 positions agree with TRBD1. V was clipped by 4 bases and J by 7 bases; unmatched bases: 6. The CDR3 runs 13 residues. The germline V gene encodes CDR1 SGHNT and CDR2 YYREEE (reference sequence). The CDR3, as DNA: TGTGCCAGCAGCCACGACAGGGGATTTGGCTACACCTTC. It specifies CASSHDRGFGYTF.

The V and J genes are TRBV7-2 and TRBJ1-6; D gene ambiguous. This CDR3 comprises 13 residues. Trimming cost V 7 bases and J 12 bases, with 16 bases left between them. Germline V CDR1 and CDR2: SGHTA, FQGNSA. CDR3 bases: TGTGCCAGCAACCTTCGAGAGATTCAACCCCTCCACTTT. Translation: CASNLREIQPLHF.

This chain joins TRBV7-2 and TRBJ2-5, with unresolved D. CDR1 and CDR2 (germline): SGHTA, FQGNSA. The CDR3 is 13 amino acids. V shed 1 base and J shed 4 bases, with 7 bases lying between them. In DNA, the CDR3 is TGTGCCAGCAGCTTAGGCCCGGGAGAGACCCAGTACTTC. Its translation: CASSLGPGETQYF. Filled out from reference TRBV7-2 and TRBJ2-5, the complete variable domain reads GAGVSQSPSNKVTEKGKDVELRCDPISGHTALYWYRQSLGQGLEFLIYFQGNSAPDKSGLPSDRFSAERTGGSVSTLTIQRTQQEDSAVYLCASSLGPGETQYFGPGTRLLVL.

The chain links TRBV19 to TRBJ2-5, with a weak D call TRBD2 (5 bases). The ends were cut back, 5 bases at V and 2 bases at J, with 15 bases in the middle. The CDR3 runs 15 residues. Germline lookup yields CDR1 LNHDA and CDR2 SQIVND (reference sequence). CDR3 DNA sequence: TGTGCCAGTAGTGCCCGGGAAACCCTACAAGAGACCCAGTACTTC. Translation: CASSARETLQETQYF.